This T cell receptor (beta chain) originates from a study of blood T cell repertoires in COVID-19. Turning to the study itself: Samples taken during acute and convalescent COVID-19 were collected in the United States, Italy and Spain. Sources were T cells, B-cell-depleted T cells, or PBMCs; the material itself was cDNA or gDNA.

As processed by the authors: The authors estimated nucleated cell counts from reference gene primer amplification. Profiling relied on immunoSEQ multiplex PCR, and the TCRdb table lists in-frame clones only, not all of them. The V and J calls and clone size come from that table; D and trimming were worked out from the DNA. The data show almost 95,000 clones, with about 86% seen just once and roughly 6.3% held by the top ten. Germline lookup yields CDR1 MGHRA and CDR2 YSYEKL. The CDR3 has 16 amino acids. The ends were cut back, 4 bases at V and 5 bases at J, with 17 bases in the middle. The chain uses TRBV4-1 and TRBJ1-4; a possible D gene is TRBD1 (6 bases). This TCR derives from a man between 60 and 75 years old with acute or convalescent COVID-19. The source material was peripheral blood. CDR3 region: CASSLFFQGKNEKLFF. The DNA for the CDR3 is TGCGCCAGCAGCCTCTTTTTTCAGGGGAAAAATGAAAAACTGTTTTTT.